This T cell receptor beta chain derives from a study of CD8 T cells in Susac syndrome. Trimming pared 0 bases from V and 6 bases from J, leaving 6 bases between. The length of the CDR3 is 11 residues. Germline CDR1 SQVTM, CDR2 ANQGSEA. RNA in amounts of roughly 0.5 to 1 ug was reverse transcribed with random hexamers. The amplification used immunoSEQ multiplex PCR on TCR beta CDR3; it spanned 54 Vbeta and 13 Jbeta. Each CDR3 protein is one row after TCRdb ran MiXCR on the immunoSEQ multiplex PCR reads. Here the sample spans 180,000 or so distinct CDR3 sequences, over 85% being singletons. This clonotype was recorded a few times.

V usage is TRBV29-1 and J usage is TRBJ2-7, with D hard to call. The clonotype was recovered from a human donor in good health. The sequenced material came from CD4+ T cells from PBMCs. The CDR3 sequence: CSVEDRGEQYF. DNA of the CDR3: TGCAGCGTTGAAGATCGCGGCGAGCAGTACTTC.